A few counts support the clone carrying this T cell receptor beta chain. Its antigen is unknown. These data belong to a study of response to subunit inactivated influenza vaccine. Study results and limitations: New T cells are recruited in small numbers by each seasonal influenza vaccination, according to the authors' suggestion.

TCRdb itself ran the RT-PCR reads through MiXCR, one entry per CDR3 protein. This table has approximately 500,000 distinct CDR3 sequences, roughly 15% appearing once. The CDR3 contains 15 residues. The V end was cut by 2 bases, the J end by 0 bases, with 9 bases between. CDR1 is SGDLS, CDR2 YYNGEE, per germline. The sequences come from PBMCs from blood, collected about 11 days after vaccination. This clonotype originated in a man in his forties or fifties who received an inactivated influenza vaccine. The chain employs TRBV9 and TRBJ2-1; no definite D call. CDR3 nucleotide sequence: TGTGCCAGCAGCGTGGAGCTGAGCTCCTACAATGAGCAGTTCTTC. The encoded protein is CASSVELSSYNEQFF.